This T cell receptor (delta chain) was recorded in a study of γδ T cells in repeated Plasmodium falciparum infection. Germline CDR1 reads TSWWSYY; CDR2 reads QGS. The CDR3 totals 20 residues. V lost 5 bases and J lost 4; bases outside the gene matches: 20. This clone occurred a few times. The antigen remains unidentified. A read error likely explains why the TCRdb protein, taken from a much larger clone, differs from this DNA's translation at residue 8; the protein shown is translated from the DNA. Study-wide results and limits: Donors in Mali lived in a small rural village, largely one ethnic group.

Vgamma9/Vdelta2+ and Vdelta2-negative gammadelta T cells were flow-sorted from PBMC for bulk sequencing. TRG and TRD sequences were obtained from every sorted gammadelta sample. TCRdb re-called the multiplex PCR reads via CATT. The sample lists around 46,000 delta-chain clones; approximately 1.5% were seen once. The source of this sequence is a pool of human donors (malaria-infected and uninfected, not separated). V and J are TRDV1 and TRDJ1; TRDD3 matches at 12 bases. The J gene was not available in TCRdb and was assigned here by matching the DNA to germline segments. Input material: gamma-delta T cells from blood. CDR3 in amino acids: CALGFDFCWGIRKGGDKLIF. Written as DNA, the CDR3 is TGTGCTCTTGGGTTCGACTTCTGCTGGGGGATACGGAAAGGGGGCGATAAACTCATCTTT.